This TCR beta chain was documented in a study of monozygotic twins with inflammatory bowel disease. Study-level findings and limits: No separation of different T cell subtypes was possible.

The V gene's germline CDR1 is DFQATT and CDR2 SNEGSKA (reference sequence). CDR3 size: 14 residues. A note on this clonotype: Its antigen is not identified.

The authors made each sample's cDNA in eight separate reactions. TCRdb derives one entry per CDR3 protein from the 5' RACE reads, leaving out DNA. This table lists 300,000 to 400,000 distinct CDR3 sequences. Sequencing used blood. This sequence was found in a human donor with ulcerative colitis or Crohn's disease, or a healthy co-twin of an affected twin (not recorded which). V usage is TRBV20-1 and J usage is TRBJ1-1; TCRdb reports TRBD1, a call that lacks DNA to check it against. The CDR3 loop is CSARDPGLRTEAFF.